One sample yielded the 11 T cell receptor beta chains listed below, sequenced in a study of T cells after yellow fever vaccination. TCRdb used MiXCR to reprocess the 5' RACE reads, holding one entry per CDR3 protein. This sample has about 400,000 distinct CDR3 sequences, with 6.2% found just once. The sequences come from PBMCs, collected 5 days after the yellow fever booster vaccination. Receptors were obtained from a man aged 30 to 45 who received the YFV17D yellow fever vaccine.

This clonotype was detected a few times. This chain uses TRBV5-1 with TRBJ2-3, with 16 bases identical to TRBD2. The CDR3 contains 16 residues. The ends lost 7 bases at V and 5 bases at J; junction bases unmatched: 7. Germline V gene data show CDR1 as SGHRS and CDR2 as YFSETQ. CDR3 DNA: TGCGCCAGCTCCCCTGGGACTAGCGGGAGGGTAGATACGCAGTATTTT. Protein: CASSPGTSGRVDTQYF.

This clonotype turned up a few times. V is TRBV29-1 and J is TRBJ2-5; D is unresolved. Germline V gene data show CDR1 as SQVTM and CDR2 as ANQGSEA. Between the trimmed V and J ends, which lost 4 bases and 0 bases, there was a span of 24 bases. CDR3 length: 18 amino acids. CDR3 nucleotide sequence: TGCAGCGTTGCGAAAGGGTCCTACTTGACCCCCTACCAAGAGACCCAGTACTTC. It specifies CSVAKGSYLTPYQETQYF.

This clonotype was seen repeatedly, ten times or more. The chain links TRBV4-1 to TRBJ2-3, with TRBD1 matching 8 bases. The CDR3 spans 15 residues. The V gene's germline CDR1 is MGHRA and CDR2 YSYEKL. Unmatched junction bases numbered 5, after V lost 1 base and J lost 5 bases. In DNA form, the CDR3 reads TGCGCCAGCAGCCAAGGGACAGGGACAATAGATACGCAGTATTTT. It translates to CASSQGTGTIDTQYF.

Regarding this clonotype: A junction boundary mismatches the germline segment, possibly from a read error. The chain couples TRBV20-1 to TRBJ2-3; 14 bases line up with TRBD2. Germline V gene lookup returns CDR1 DFQATT and CDR2 SNEGSKA (reference sequence). The CDR3 runs 16 residues. CDR3 in DNA: TGCTGTGCTCCCCTGGGACTAGCGGGAGACGCAGATACGCAGTATTTT. Translated, it gives CCAPLGLAGDADTQYF.

This clonotype was detected a few times. J is TRBJ2-3 and V is TRBV7-9, with D perhaps assigned TRBD1 or TRBD2 (5 bases each). Germline CDR1 and CDR2: SEHNR and FQNEAQ (reference sequence). With 6 bases removed from V and 0 bases from J, the gap between germline ends came to 13 bases. The CDR3 spans 15 residues. The CDR3 is CASSEGTTSTDTQYF. The CDR3, as DNA: TGTGCCAGCAGTGAAGGGACCACTAGCACAGATACGCAGTATTTT.

A few counts support this clonotype. The chain uses TRBV12-3 or TRBV12-4 and TRBJ2-2; D is unresolved. The CDR3 runs 12 residues. Trimming took 5 bases from V and 4 from J, leaving 5 bases between them. In nucleotides, the CDR3 is TGTGCCAGCAGTAGGGTCACCGGGGAGCTGTTTTTT. Protein sequence: CASSRVTGELFF.

This clonotype has more than one count but fewer than ten. The CDR3 DNA is TGCGCCAGCAGCTTGAATCCGGTGCAAAATGAGCAGTTCTTC. The encoded protein is CASSLNPVQNEQFF. This chain connects TRBV5-1 to TRBJ2-1; D gene uncertain. V lost 1 base and J lost 7, with 12 bases in between. Germline V gene data show CDR1 as SGHRS and CDR2 as YFSETQ. CDR3 length: 14 residues.

This clonotype was detected ten times or more. The V gene is TRBV7-2, the J gene TRBJ2-5, with 9 bases fitting TRBD2. The V segment lost 7 bases and the J segment 3 bases; nucleotides outside the gene matches: 3. This CDR3 comprises 13 residues. Germline CDR1 and CDR2: SGHTA and FQGNSA. The CDR3 DNA reads as TGTGCCAGCAAGGGCGGGAGGGAAGAGACCCAGTACTTC. It yields the protein CASKGGREETQYF.

This clonotype has just a few counts. The genes are TRBV4-3 and TRBJ2-3; the match to TRBD2 covers 9 bases. This CDR3 contains 15 residues. The J segment lost 3 bases and the V segment lost 0 bases, leaving 1 base of the junction unmatched. Germline CDR1 LGHNA, CDR2 YSLEER. Here the CDR3 DNA reads TGCGCCAGCAGCCAAGAAACTAGCGGGACAGATACGCAGTATTTT. Amino acid sequence: CASSQETSGTDTQYF.

The sample holds many counts of this clonotype. The rearrangement links TRBV18 to TRBJ1-1; no clear D gene. Germline V CDR1 and CDR2: KGHSH, LQKENI. There are 16 residues in the CDR3. V shed 3 bases and J shed 0 bases, with 14 bases lying between them. This CDR3 is CASSPREEYMNTEAFF. The CDR3 DNA follows: TGTGCCAGCTCACCGAGGGAGGAGTACATGAACACTGAAGCTTTCTTT.

CDR3 coding DNA: TGCAGTGCCGGGCGCCAGCCGAACACCGGGGAGCTGTTTTTT. Protein product: CSAGRQPNTGELFF. V gene TRBV20-1 combines with J gene TRBJ2-2, with D uncertain. This CDR3 has 14 amino acids. Trimming removed 6 bases from V and 0 bases from J, with 11 bases in between. Germline V gives CDR1 DFQATT, CDR2 SNEGSKA (reference sequence).